The 29 T cell receptor beta chains below all came from one sample that was sequenced in a study of OX40 agonist ivuxolimab in advanced cancers. The library was made by the immunoSEQ multiplex PCR assay. TCRdb carries this immuneACCESS record with in-frame sequences only. Its versions omit some clonotypes, under half of them owing to an unresolved V gene in the studies checked, with the rest unexplained. The sample profile shows 81,000 or so clones; around nine tenths of them were found once. Of the sample, 0.4% to 0.6% falls within the top ten clones. Material: CD4+ or CD8+ T cells sorted from blood, obtained in a trial of the OX40 agonist ivuxolimab. These receptors all come from an adult with an advanced solid tumor such as melanoma, head and neck, liver or kidney cancer.

The rearrangement links TRBV2 to TRBJ1-1; D possibly corresponds to TRBD1 (5 bases). Per the germline V gene, CDR1 is SNHLY and CDR2 is FYNNEI. V gave up 6 bases and J gave up 0 bases, with 11 bases separating them. The CDR3 runs 14 residues. DNA of the CDR3: TGTGCCAGCAGGATAGGGACCGTGAACACTGAAGCTTTCTTT. Its translation: CASRIGTVNTEAFF.

A single count supports this clone. V gene TRBV5-6 combines with J gene TRBJ1-1, with D possibly being TRBD1 (5 bases). The germline V gene has CDR1 SGHDT and CDR2 YYEEEE. V lost 2 bases and J lost 5, with 13 bases in between. The CDR3 runs to 14 residues. CDR3 sequence: CASSFRQGKTEAFF. The CDR3 coding sequence is TGTGCCAGCAGCTTCCGGCAGGGTAAGACTGAAGCTTTCTTT. The whole variable domain, filled in from reference TRBV5-6 and TRBJ1-1, reads DAGVTQSPTHLIKTRGQQVTLRCSPKSGHDTVSWYQQALGQGPQFIFQYYEEEERQRGNFPDRFSGHQFPNYSSELNVNALLLGDSALYLCASSFRQGKTEAFFGQGTRLTVV.

The CDR3 DNA follows: TGTGCCAGCAGCCTCCACGGGACTAGCGGGGAGAGGGATACGCAGTATTTT. It codes for CASSLHGTSGERDTQYF. The V call is TRBV11-3, the J call TRBJ2-3; TRBD2 agrees at 13 bases. Trimming removed 5 bases from V and 6 bases from J; junction bases left unmatched: 11. CDR3 size: 17 residues. Looked up from germline, CDR1 is SGHNT and CDR2 is YENEEA.

The sample holds a few counts of this clone. The gene calls are TRBV4-1 and TRBJ1-5; TRBD1 might be the D (5 bases). With 6 bases removed from V and 8 bases from J, the gap between germline ends came to 17 bases. Germline CDR1 MGHRA, CDR2 YSYEKL. The length of the CDR3 is 14 residues. The CDR3 loop reads CASRQTFTGEPQHF. The CDR3 bases are TGCGCCAGCAGACAAACCTTCACGGGGGAGCCCCAGCATTTT.

The chain employs TRBV5-1 and TRBJ2-7; 7 bases are shared with TRBD1. The CDR3 runs to 12 residues. Looked up from germline, CDR1 is SGHRS and CDR2 is YFSETQ. Trimming cost V 3 bases and J 8 bases; bases outside gene matches: 5. CDR3 DNA: TGCGCCAGCAGCTCGGGACAGTGGAAGCAGTACTTC. This codes for CASSSGQWKQYF.

This chain connects TRBV6-4 to TRBJ2-2; the D gene is possibly TRBD1 (5 bases). V lost 9 bases, J lost 0 bases, and 11 bases lay in between. CDR1 and CDR2 (germline): MRHNA, SNTAGT. The CDR3 runs to 14 residues. The CDR3 here is CASKTEPNTGELFF. In nucleotides, the CDR3 is TGTGCCAGTAAGACAGAGCCGAACACCGGGGAGCTGTTTTTT.

The chain employs TRBV29-1 and TRBJ1-5, with a possible D match to TRBD1 (5 bases). The CDR3 is made up of 14 amino acids. V lost 6 bases and J lost 0, with 12 bases in between. Germline V gene sequence: CDR1 SQVTM, CDR2 ANQGSEA. Here the CDR3 DNA reads TGCAGCGTAAGGACGGACAATAGCAATCAGCCCCAGCATTTT. Amino acid sequence: CSVRTDNSNQPQHF.

This rearrangement joins TRBV6-1 to TRBJ1-5; 10 bases agree with TRBD1. Trimming took 3 bases from V and 9 from J; bases not matched to a gene: 8. Germline loops: CDR1 MNHNS, CDR2 SASEGT. The CDR3 length is 15 residues. CDR3 in DNA: TGTGCCAGCAGTGATTTGACAGGGGGCGGCTCGCCCCAGCATTTT. As protein: CASSDLTGGGSPQHF.

The rearrangement joins TRBV19 to TRBJ1-5; D might be TRBD1 (5 bases). Germline-derived CDR1 and CDR2 are LNHDA and SQIVND (reference sequence). This CDR3 has 15 amino acids. V shed 6 bases and J shed 5 bases, with 17 bases lying between them. The CDR3 loop reads CASRNPWGRDQPQHF. For the CDR3, the DNA is TGTGCCAGTAGGAACCCATGGGGCAGGGATCAGCCCCAGCATTTT. Full variable domain (missing parts from reference TRBV19 and TRBJ1-5): DGGITQSPKYLFRKEGQNVTLSCEQNLNHDAMYWYRQDPGQGLRLIYYSQIVNDFQKGDIAEGYSVSREKKESFPLTVTSAQKNPTAFYLCASRNPWGRDQPQHFGDGTRLSIL.

This clone was observed a few times. The chain is built from TRBV6-5 and TRBJ2-3; the D gene is possibly TRBD1 (5 bases). V lost 5 bases to trimming and J lost 2 bases, with 11 bases between them. Germline CDR1 is MNHEY and CDR2 is SVGAGI. CDR3 length: 14 residues. The CDR3 region is CASSVQGFTDTQYF. CDR3 bases: TGTGCCAGCAGTGTGCAGGGTTTCACAGATACGCAGTATTTT.

The rearrangement joins TRBV5-1 to TRBJ1-1; D perhaps matches TRBD1 (6 bases). The CDR3 has 16 amino acids. V lost 4 bases and J 1 base, leaving 17 bases between the germline ends. In germline, CDR1 is SGHRS, CDR2 YFSETQ. The DNA for the CDR3 is TGCGCCAGCAGCATCATGCCCGGGACATCGAACACTGAAGCTTTCTTT. Residues: CASSIMPGTSNTEAFF.

This clone appeared a few times. This chain connects TRBV2 to TRBJ1-2; perhaps TRBD1 as D (6 bases). The CDR3 has 11 amino acids. Between the trimmed V and J ends, which lost 5 bases and 12 bases, there was a span of 13 bases. Per the germline V gene, CDR1 is SNHLY and CDR2 is FYNNEI. CDR3 region: CASSITGTHTF. Written as DNA, the CDR3 is TGTGCCAGCAGTATCACAGGGACCCACACCTTC. Drawing the rest from reference TRBV2 and TRBJ1-2, the complete variable domain is EPEVTQTPSHQVTQMGQEVILRCVPISNHLYFYWYRQILGQKVEFLVSFYNNEISEKSEIFDDQFSVERPDGSNFTLKIRSTKLEDSAMYFCASSITGTHTFGSGTRLTVV.

This chain uses TRBV25-1 with TRBJ1-6; no reliable D call. In germline, CDR1 is MGHDK, CDR2 SYGVNS. Trimming cost V 3 bases and J 7 bases, with 4 bases left between them. This CDR3 spans 12 amino acids. The CDR3 DNA sequence: TGTGCCAGCAGTGAGGGCAATTCACCCCTCCACTTT. This codes for CASSEGNSPLHF.

V gene TRBV18 combines with J gene TRBJ2-7; 8 positions match TRBD1. V was pared by 3 bases and J by 5 bases, with 6 bases of the junction left unmatched. Germline V lookup: CDR1 KGHSH, CDR2 LQKENI. This CDR3 is built from 14 residues. This CDR3 reads CASSPDRERDEQYF. CDR3 DNA sequence: TGTGCCAGCTCACCGGACAGGGAACGAGACGAGCAGTACTTC.

The chain joins TRBV5-1 to TRBJ2-6; TRBD1 matches at 9 bases. The CDR3 has 15 residues. CDR1 SGHRS and CDR2 YFSETQ come from the germline V gene. J was trimmed by 2 bases and V by 4 bases; bases with no gene match: 1. CDR3 residues: CASSNRGPGANVLTF. The CDR3 DNA is TGCGCCAGCAGCAACAGGGGGCCTGGGGCCAACGTCCTGACTTTC.

The chain uses TRBV10-3 and TRBJ2-5, with 7 bases identical to TRBD1. CDR1 is ENHRY, CDR2 SYGVKD, per germline. J gave up 3 bases and V 10 bases, and 11 bases lay outside the gene matches. This CDR3 has 14 amino acids. The CDR3 sequence is CATLGDSEKETQYF. The CDR3 DNA reads TGTGCCACCCTAGGGGACAGCGAGAAAGAGACCCAGTACTTC.

This chain joins TRBV18 and TRBJ2-1; 7 bases are shared with TRBD1. The CDR3 runs 15 residues. V shed 0 bases and J 5 bases; nucleotides not matched to a gene: 4. Per the germline V gene, CDR1 is KGHSH and CDR2 is LQKENI. The chain's CDR3 is CASSPPDRHDNEQFF. In nucleotides, the CDR3 is TGTGCCAGCTCACCACCGGACAGGCATGACAATGAGCAGTTCTTC.

The J gene is TRBJ1-5, the V gene TRBV7-2, with TRBD1 identical over 8 bases. CDR3 length equals 15 residues. CDR1 and CDR2 (germline): SGHTA, FQGNSA. The trim removed 4 bases at V and 3 bases at J, leaving 5 bases unmatched. This chain's CDR3 is CASSYRTGFNQPQHF. In DNA, the CDR3 is TGTGCCAGCAGCTACCGGACAGGGTTCAATCAGCCCCAGCATTTT.

In its sample, this clone was seen once. The limits of the CDR3 on the DNA are not certain, so only TCRdb's listed CDR3 is given. CDR3 in amino acids: CASSFGPGTDTQYF. The chain couples TRBV5-5 to TRBJ2-3; the D call TRBD1 from the table was never checked on the DNA. Germline CDR1 SGHKS, CDR2 YYEKEE (reference sequence). The CDR3 comprises 14 residues, both ends counted.

The chain carries TRBV29-1 and TRBJ2-7, with a weak D call TRBD1 (6 bases). Trimming pared 0 bases from V and 3 bases from J, leaving 12 bases between. This CDR3 region has 14 residues. In germline, CDR1 is SQVTM, CDR2 ANQGSEA. CDR3 loop: CSVEEGGRNYEQYF. The CDR3 bases are TGCAGCGTTGAAGAAGGGGGACGGAACTACGAGCAGTACTTC.

The chain employs TRBV9 and TRBJ2-3; 8 nucleotides agree with TRBD2. Trimming removed 4 bases from V and 3 bases from J; junction bases left unmatched: 7. The CDR3 sequence is 15 residues long. Germline CDR1 and CDR2: SGDLS and YYNGEE. The CDR3 here is CASSKRREGTDTQYF. CDR3 bases: TGTGCCAGCAGCAAGCGCCGGGAGGGGACAGATACGCAGTATTTT.

The J gene is TRBJ1-2, the V gene TRBV7-2, with D possibly being TRBD1 (5 bases). The CDR3 has 15 residues. The V and J ends lost 3 bases and 0 bases respectively, with 11 bases between them. In germline, CDR1 is SGHTA, CDR2 FQGNSA. CDR3 region: CASSLSGSSNYGYTF. In DNA form, the CDR3 reads TGTGCCAGCAGCTTGTCAGGGAGCTCTAACTATGGCTACACCTTC.

CDR3 amino acids: CASSKDSNYGYTF. The CDR3 nucleotides read TGTGCCAGCTCCAAGGACAGCAACTATGGCTACACCTTC. The rearrangement joins TRBV18 to TRBJ1-2; a possible D gene is TRBD1 (6 bases). Germline assignment: CDR1 KGHSH and CDR2 LQKENI. V dropped 6 bases and J dropped 2 bases, with 10 bases sitting between them. The length of the CDR3 is 13 residues.

This clone was found once. The rearrangement links TRBV6-1 to TRBJ1-2, with 12 nucleotides matching TRBD1. The CDR3 has 15 residues. Germline-derived CDR1 and CDR2 are MNHNS and SASEGT. The trim removed 6 bases at V and 2 bases at J, leaving 4 bases unmatched. Here the CDR3 DNA reads TGTGCCAGCAGCGCCGGGACAGGGGGCAACTATGGCTACACCTTC. Residues: CASSAGTGGNYGYTF.

This clone was found once. The chain combines TRBV2 with TRBJ1-1, with a weak D call TRBD1 (5 bases). In germline, CDR1 is SNHLY, CDR2 FYNNEI. CDR3 length: 15 amino acids. V dropped 5 bases and J dropped 5 bases, with 18 bases sitting between them. The CDR3 region has the DNA TGTGCCAGCAGTCGAACCATGGGGGGGGGAACTGAAGCTTTCTTT. Its protein is CASSRTMGGGTEAFF.

CDR3 protein: CASSPTRGGANVLTF. The CDR3 DNA sequence: TGTGCCAGCAGTCCGACCAGAGGGGGGGCCAACGTCCTGACTTTC. The gene calls are TRBV5-6 and TRBJ2-6; TRBD2 is a possible D gene (5 bases). CDR1 is SGHDT, CDR2 YYEEEE, per germline. The CDR3 is 15 amino acids. Trimming pared 5 bases from V and 4 bases from J, leaving 13 bases between.

The V and J genes are TRBV4-3 and TRBJ1-4; D gene ambiguous. Trimming cost V 1 base and J 3 bases, with 6 bases left between them. The CDR3 is made up of 14 amino acids. Germline CDR1 is LGHNA and CDR2 is YSLEER. DNA of the CDR3: TGCGCCAGCAGCCAAGGAGGGTCTAATGAAAAACTGTTTTTT. Its protein is CASSQGGSNEKLFF.

V usage is TRBV6-1 and J usage is TRBJ1-2; D is possibly TRBD1 (6 bases). The CDR3 loop spans 15 amino acids. Germline CDR1 reads MNHNS; CDR2 reads SASEGT. The germline V and J ends were trimmed by 1 base and 2 bases, with 11 bases remaining between them. CDR3 nucleotides: TGTGCCAGCAGTGAAGGGGGGCAGGTGAACTATGGCTACACCTTC. It encodes CASSEGGQVNYGYTF.

The chain couples TRBV5-1 to TRBJ2-4; 7 bases are a match to TRBD1. CDR3 length: 16 residues. Germline trimming cut 0 bases from V and 2 bases from J; bases unmatched to any gene: 5. CDR1 is SGHRS, CDR2 YFSETQ, per germline. Here the CDR3 reads CASSLGQGVTKNIQYF. CDR3 coding DNA: TGCGCCAGCAGCTTGGGACAGGGTGTAACCAAAAACATTCAGTACTTC. The complete variable domain, with remaining parts taken from reference TRBV5-1 and TRBJ2-4, reads KAGVTQTPRYLIKTRGQQVTLSCSPISGHRSVSWYQQTPGQGLQFLFEYFSETQRNKGNFPGRFSGRQFSNSRSEMNVSTLELGDSALYLCASSLGQGVTKNIQYFGAGTRLSVL.